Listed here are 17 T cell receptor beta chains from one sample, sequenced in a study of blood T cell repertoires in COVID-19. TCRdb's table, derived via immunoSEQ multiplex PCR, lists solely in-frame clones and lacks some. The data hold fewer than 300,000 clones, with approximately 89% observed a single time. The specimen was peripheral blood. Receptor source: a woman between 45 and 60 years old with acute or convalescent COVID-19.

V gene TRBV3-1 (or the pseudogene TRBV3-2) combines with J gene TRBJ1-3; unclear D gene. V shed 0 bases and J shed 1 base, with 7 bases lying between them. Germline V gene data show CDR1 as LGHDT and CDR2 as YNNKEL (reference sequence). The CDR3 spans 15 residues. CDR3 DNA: TGTGCCAGCAGCCAAGACAGATTATCTGGAAACACCATATATTTT. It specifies CASSQDRLSGNTIYF.

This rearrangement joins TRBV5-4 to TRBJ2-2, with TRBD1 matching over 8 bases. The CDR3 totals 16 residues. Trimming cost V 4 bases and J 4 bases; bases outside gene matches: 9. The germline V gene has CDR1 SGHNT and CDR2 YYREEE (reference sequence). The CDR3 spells CASSPRQGTGTGELFF. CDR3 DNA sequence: TGTGCCAGCAGCCCGCGACAGGGGACGGGCACCGGGGAGCTGTTTTTT.

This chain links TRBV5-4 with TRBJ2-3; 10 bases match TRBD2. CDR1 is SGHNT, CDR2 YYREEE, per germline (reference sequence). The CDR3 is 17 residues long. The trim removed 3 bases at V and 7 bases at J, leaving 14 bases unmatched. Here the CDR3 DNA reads TGTGCCAGCAGCTCTCCCCCCACCAGCGGGAGGGCGTATACGCAGTATTTT. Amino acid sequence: CASSSPPTSGRAYTQYF.

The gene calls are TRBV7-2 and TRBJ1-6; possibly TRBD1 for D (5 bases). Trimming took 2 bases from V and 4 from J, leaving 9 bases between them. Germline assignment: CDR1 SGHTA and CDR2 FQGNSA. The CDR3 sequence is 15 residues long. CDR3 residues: CASSLYRQYNSPLHF. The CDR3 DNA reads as TGTGCCAGCAGCTTATACAGGCAATATAATTCACCCCTCCACTTT.

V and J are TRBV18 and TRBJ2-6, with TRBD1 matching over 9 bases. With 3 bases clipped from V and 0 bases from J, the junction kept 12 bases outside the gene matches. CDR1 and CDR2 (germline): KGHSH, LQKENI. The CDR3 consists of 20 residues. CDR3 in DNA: TGTGCCAGCTCACCCTTCCTAGTGACAGGGGGTAGCTCTGGGGCCAACGTCCTGACTTTC. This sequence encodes CASSPFLVTGGSSGANVLTF.

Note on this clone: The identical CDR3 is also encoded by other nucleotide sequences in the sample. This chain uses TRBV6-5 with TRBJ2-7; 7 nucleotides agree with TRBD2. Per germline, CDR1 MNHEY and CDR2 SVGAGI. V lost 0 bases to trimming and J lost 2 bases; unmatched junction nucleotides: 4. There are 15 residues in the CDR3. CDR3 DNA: TGTGCCAGCAGTTACTCTGGGCTAGCGGCCTACGAGCAGTACTTC. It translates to CASSYSGLAAYEQYF.

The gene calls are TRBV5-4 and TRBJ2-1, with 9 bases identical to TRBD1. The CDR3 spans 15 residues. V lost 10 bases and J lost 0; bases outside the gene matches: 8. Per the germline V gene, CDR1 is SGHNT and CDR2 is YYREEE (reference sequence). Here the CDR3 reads CAVHTGGSSYNEQFF. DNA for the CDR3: TGTGCCGTACATACAGGGGGCAGCTCCTACAATGAGCAGTTCTTC. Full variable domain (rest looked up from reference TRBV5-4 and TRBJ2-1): ETGVTQSPTHLIKTRGQQVTLRCSSQSGHNTVSWYQQALGQGPQFIFQYYREEENGRGNFPPRFSGLQFPNYSSELNVNALELDDSALYLCAVHTGGSSYNEQFFGPGTRLTVL.

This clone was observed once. CDR3 nucleotide sequence: TGTGCCAGCAGTCCGGGACAGCTCTATGGCTACACCTTC. Translating gives CASSPGQLYGYTF. The J gene is TRBJ1-2, the V gene TRBV28, with 7 positions matching TRBD1. CDR3 length: 13 residues. With V trimmed by 5 bases and J by 4 bases, 4 bases remained unmatched. Germline V gives CDR1 MDHEN, CDR2 SYDVKM.

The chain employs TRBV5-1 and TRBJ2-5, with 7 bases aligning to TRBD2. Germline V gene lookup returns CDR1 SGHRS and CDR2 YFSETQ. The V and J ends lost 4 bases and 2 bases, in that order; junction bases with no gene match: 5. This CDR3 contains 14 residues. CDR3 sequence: CASSMGLLQETQYF. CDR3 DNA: TGCGCCAGCAGCATGGGACTACTTCAAGAGACCCAGTACTTC.

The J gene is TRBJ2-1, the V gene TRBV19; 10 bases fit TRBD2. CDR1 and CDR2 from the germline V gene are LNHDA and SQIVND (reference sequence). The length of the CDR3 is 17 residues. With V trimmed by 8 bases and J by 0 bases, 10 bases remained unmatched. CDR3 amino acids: CASEMSGRGSSYNEQFF. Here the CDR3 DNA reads TGTGCCAGTGAAATGAGCGGGAGGGGTAGCTCCTACAATGAGCAGTTCTTC.

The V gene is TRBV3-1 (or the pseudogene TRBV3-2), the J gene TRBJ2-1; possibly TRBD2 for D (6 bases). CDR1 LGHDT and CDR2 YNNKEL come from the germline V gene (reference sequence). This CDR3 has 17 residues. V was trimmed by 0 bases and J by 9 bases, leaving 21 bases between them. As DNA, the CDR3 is TGTGCCAGCAGCCAAGATCGGGACGGGAGTGTGATGGGTGAGCAGTTCTTC. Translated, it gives CASSQDRDGSVMGEQFF.

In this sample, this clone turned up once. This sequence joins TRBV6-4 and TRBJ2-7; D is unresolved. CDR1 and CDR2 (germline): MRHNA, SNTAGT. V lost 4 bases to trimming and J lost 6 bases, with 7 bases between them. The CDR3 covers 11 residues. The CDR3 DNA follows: TGTGCCAGCAGTGTCAGAGGCGAGCAGTACTTC. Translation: CASSVRGEQYF.

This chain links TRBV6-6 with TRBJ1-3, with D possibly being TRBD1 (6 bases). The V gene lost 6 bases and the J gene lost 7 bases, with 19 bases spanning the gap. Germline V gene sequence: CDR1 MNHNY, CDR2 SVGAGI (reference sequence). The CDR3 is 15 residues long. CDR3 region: CASRSTGRLVNTIYF. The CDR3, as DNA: TGTGCCAGCAGGTCAACAGGGCGTCTGGTTAACACCATATATTTT.

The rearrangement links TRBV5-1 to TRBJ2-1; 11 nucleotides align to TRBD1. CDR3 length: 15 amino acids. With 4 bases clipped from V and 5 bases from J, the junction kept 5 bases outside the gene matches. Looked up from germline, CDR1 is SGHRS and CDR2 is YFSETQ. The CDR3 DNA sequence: TGCGCCAGCAGCCCCGGGACAGGGGGGCACAATGAGCAGTTCTTC. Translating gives CASSPGTGGHNEQFF.

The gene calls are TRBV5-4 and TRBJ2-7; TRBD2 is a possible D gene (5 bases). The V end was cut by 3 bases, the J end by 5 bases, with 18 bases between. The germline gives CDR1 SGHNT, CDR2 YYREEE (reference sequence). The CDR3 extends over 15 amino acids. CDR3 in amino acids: CASSWGAVSGDEQYF. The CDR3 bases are TGTGCCAGCAGCTGGGGAGCGGTATCAGGAGACGAGCAGTACTTC.

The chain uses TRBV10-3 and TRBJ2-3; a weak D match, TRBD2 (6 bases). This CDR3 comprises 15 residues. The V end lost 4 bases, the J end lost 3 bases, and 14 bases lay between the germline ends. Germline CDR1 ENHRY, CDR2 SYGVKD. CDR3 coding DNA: TGTGCCATCAGTGTTGTGGGGGGTCCGACAGATACGCAGTATTTT. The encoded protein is CAISVVGGPTDTQYF.

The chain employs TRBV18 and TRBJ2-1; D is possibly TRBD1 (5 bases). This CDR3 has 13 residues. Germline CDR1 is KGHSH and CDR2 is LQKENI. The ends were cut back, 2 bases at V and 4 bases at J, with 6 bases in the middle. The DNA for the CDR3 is TGTGCCAGCTCACCAAACAGGTACAATGAGCAGTTCTTC. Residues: CASSPNRYNEQFF.